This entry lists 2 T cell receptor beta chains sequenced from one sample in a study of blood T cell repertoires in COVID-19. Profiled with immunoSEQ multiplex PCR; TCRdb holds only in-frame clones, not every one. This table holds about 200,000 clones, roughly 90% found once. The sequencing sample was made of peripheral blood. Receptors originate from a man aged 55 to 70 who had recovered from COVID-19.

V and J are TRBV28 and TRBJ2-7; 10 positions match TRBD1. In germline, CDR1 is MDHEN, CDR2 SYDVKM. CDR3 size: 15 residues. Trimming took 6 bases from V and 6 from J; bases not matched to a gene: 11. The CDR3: CASSPRTGGYAEQYF. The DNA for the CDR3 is TGTGCCAGCAGCCCGAGGACAGGGGGATACGCCGAGCAGTACTTC.

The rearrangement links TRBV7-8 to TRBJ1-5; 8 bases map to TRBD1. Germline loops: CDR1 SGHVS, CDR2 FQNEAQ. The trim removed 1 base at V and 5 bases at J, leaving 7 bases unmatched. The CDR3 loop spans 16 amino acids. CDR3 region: CASSLDLDRVYQPQHF. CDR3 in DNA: TGTGCCAGCAGCTTAGATCTGGACAGGGTTTATCAGCCCCAGCATTTT.